This T cell receptor beta chain was recovered during a study of neurological immune-mediated disorders. This clonotype was picked up many times. TCRdb recomputed calls from the 5' RACE reads with MiXCR, one row per CDR3 protein. The data contain tens of thousands of distinct CDR3 sequences, less than 15% of them singletons. Germline V gene data show CDR1 as GTSNPN and CDR2 as SVGIG (reference sequence). V lost 4 bases to trimming and J lost 5 bases, with 12 bases between them. The length of the CDR3 is 13 residues. The chain employs TRBV30 and TRBJ1-5, with D perhaps matching TRBD1 (6 bases). The specimen was PBMCs. The sequence was collected from a woman between 50 and 59 years old in good health. CDR3 amino acids: CAWNTGIHQPQHF. The CDR3 DNA reads as TGTGCCTGGAATACAGGGATCCATCAGCCCCAGCATTTT. Full variable domain (outside the CDR3, taken from reference TRBV30 and TRBJ1-5): SQTIHQWPATLVQPVGSPLSLECTVEGTSNPNLYWYRQAAGRGLQLLFYSVGIGQISSEVPQNLSASRPQDRQFILSSKKLLLSDSGFYLCAWNTGIHQPQHFGDGTRLSIL.